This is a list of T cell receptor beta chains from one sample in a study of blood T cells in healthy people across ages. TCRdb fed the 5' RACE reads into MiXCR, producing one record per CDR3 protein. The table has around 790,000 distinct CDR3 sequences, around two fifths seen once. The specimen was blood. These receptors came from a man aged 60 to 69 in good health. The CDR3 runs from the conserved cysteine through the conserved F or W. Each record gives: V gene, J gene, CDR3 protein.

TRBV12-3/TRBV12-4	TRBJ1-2	CASTATDHYGYTF
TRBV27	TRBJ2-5	CASSWRGGYQETQYF
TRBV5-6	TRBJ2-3	CASSTIVGVRTDTQYF
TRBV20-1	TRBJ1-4	CSAGRWTGGNEKLFF
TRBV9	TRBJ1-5	CASSVEPSNQPQHF
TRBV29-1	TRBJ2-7	CSVEGSSYYEQYF
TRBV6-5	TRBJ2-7	CASMEGALPYEQYF
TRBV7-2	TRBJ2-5	CASSPGLALETQYF
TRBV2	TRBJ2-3	CASSRTGGTQYF
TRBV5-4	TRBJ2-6	CASSLQQGRAGANVLTF
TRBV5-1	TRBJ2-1	CASNLGGGYNEQFF
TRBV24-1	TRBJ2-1	CATSDLIATANNNEQFF
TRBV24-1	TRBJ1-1	CATSDDGANTEAFF
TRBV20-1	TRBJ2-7	CSASDMRGGLHEQYF
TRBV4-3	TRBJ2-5	CASSQDYERGGVETQYF
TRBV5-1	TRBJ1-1	CASSFGQRNTEAFF
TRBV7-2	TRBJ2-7	CASSSQSGTVSYEQYF
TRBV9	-	CASSPRTRADSEQYF
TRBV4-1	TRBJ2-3	CASSPAGGSGTDTQYF
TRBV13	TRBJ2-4	CASSALSAGGPLAKNIQYF
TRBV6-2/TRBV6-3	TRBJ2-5	CASSYSTWRIGHKKETQYF
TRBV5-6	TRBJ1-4	CASSGGRQDISTNEKLFF
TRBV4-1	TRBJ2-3	CASSQDRISTDTQYF
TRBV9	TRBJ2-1	CASSVTSGGPYNEQFF
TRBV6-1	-	CASTPSGEAYNEQYF
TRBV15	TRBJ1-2	CATSRRVADYGYTF
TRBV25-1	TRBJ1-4	CASSETGGAFEKLFF
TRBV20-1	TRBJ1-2	CSARVGGALSYTF
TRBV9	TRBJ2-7	CANSGGGRIRGEQYF
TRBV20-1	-	CSAITQGKAGEQYF
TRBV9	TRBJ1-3	CASSVTLHGTSSGNTIYF
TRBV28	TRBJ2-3	CASRSSRVTDTQYF
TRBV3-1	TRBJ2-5	CASSQSGTSGSQTQYF
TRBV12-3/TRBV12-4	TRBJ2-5	CASSLVQGGETQYF
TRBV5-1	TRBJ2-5	CASSLSTEGETQYF
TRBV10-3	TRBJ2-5	CATGGTDSSETQYF
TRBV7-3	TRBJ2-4	CASSLMARAGEQYF
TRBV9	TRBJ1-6	CASSPLPVSGPSYNSPLHF
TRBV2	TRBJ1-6	CASSGTGYNSPLHF
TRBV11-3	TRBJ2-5	CASSLGGGKTQYF
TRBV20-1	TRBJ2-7	CSARGDIRGTYEQYF
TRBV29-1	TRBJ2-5	CSVPRSRKETQYF
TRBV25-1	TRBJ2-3	CASSEFRTDTQYF
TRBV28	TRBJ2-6	CASSKRARESGANVLTF